The entry below gives a single TCR beta chain sequence along with its context. This clone was recorded a few times. Its antigen target is currently unknown. It has no much larger one-base neighbor in the sample; base qualities were not kept. The study evaluated CTLA-4 blockade (ipilimumab) given together with focal radiation therapy in patients who had chemo-refractory metastatic non-small-cell lung cancer. Trimming takes 4 bases off V and 1 base off J; junction bases not matched to a gene: 2. The germline V gene gives CDR1 as SNHLY and CDR2 as FYNNEI. The CDR3, cysteine through phenylalanine, is 16 amino acids long. Here the CDR3 DNA is all that survives: 48 bases in frame from base 1. Receptors were amplified or captured by the immunoSEQ multiplex PCR assay. What TCRdb holds here is the immuneACCESS table cut down to in-frame rearrangements. Part of the clones is not present; checked against another copy, under half of the missing clones reflect an unresolved V gene, and the others are unexplained. Counted in this sample were over 85,000 clones; 65% to 85% of them appeared once. The top ten clones comprise around 3% of the sample.

The record originates from a study of radiotherapy plus CTLA-4 blockade in lung cancer (dated by TCRdb to the late 2010s). For context, the study as a whole: Among enrolled patients, roughly 17% had an objective response and about 30% reached disease control. Paper-wide results and their limitations: After treatment with radiotherapy and ipilimumab, TCR clones that came from tumors expanded in the peripheral blood. The strongest predictors of response, as reported, were early dynamic changes in blood T cell clones along with a rise in serum interferon-beta after radiation.

Recombination linked TRBV2 to TRBJ2-2; 11 junctional bases match TRBD1. The source material was peripheral blood, sampled from a patient treated with radiotherapy plus ipilimumab. The sequence was collected from a human donor with non-small cell lung cancer who had a partial response to radiotherapy plus ipilimumab. Some clones in this sample may be carry-over from other donors' samples. The nucleotide sequence is TGTGCCAGCAGTGGGACAGGGGGCCTGAACACCGGGGAGCTGTTTTTT. This gives the protein CASSGTGGLNTGELFF.